This T cell receptor beta chain originates from a study of T cell responses to AZD1222 COVID-19 vaccine. Study outcomes and limitations: There were repertoire samples only from the period after the peak T cell response. Donors in the cohort were predominantly white British and more often female, and clonal diversity was possibly underestimated. Rises in breadth and depth of Spike-specific TCRs came after two AZD1222 doses. Researchers report vaccine-associated CD4 TCRs spanning spike, with dominance at 160-218 and 743-854.

As for this clone: Its antigen is not identified.

Per the germline V gene, CDR1 is LNHNV and CDR2 is YYDKDF (reference sequence). Between the trimmed V and J ends, which lost 4 bases and 9 bases, there was a span of 18 bases. The CDR3 totals 14 residues. This table comes from immunoSEQ multiplex PCR, and its TCRdb copy is limited to in-frame clones, with some not included. The table lists some 190,000 clones, about 95% of them singletons. The sample consisted of peripheral blood, taken 28 days after the second dose of the MenACWY control vaccine. This clonotype was obtained from an adult who received the MenACWY meningococcal vaccine as a control. The rearrangement joins TRBV15 to TRBJ1-2; D ambiguous. The DNA for the CDR3 is TGTGCCACCAGCACTCGGGAGACCGGAGCTAGCTACACCTTC. As protein: CATSTRETGASYTF.